The 18 T cell receptor beta chains listed next were all sequenced from one sample in a study of regulatory T cells in long-lasting Graves disease. Sequencing libraries for TCR beta were prepared with iRepertoire HTBI primers and Arm-PCR of CDR3 regions. TCRdb called the multiplex PCR reads again in MiXCR, with one record for every CDR3 protein. The data contain some 220,000 distinct CDR3 sequences, roughly 18% of them seen just once; the ten biggest clones take up approximately 12%. The time point here: newly diagnosed GD, antithyroid drugs for less than 3 months. Preparation of the TCR library used RNA extracted from PBMCs. The data also belong to a second study, concerning T cells in Graves' hyperthyroidism and ophthalmopathy.

Sequencing was performed on peripheral blood mononuclear cells (PBMCs), taken at new diagnosis, from a patient treated with antithyroid drugs. These receptors originate from a woman between 25 and 40 years old with Graves disease.

Many counts were recorded for this clonotype. The chain is built from TRBV12-3 or TRBV12-4 and TRBJ1-1; D is ambiguous. Trimming left V 3 bases short and J 4 bases short, with 9 bases between. This CDR3 comprises 13 residues. CDR3 protein: CASSFYSSTEAFF. CDR3 coding DNA: TGTGCCAGCAGTTTTTACAGCTCCACTGAAGCTTTCTTT.

A note on this clonotype: Being one base from a much bigger clone, this may be a read error. This chain connects TRBV9 to TRBJ1-6, with D hard to call. This CDR3 contains 16 residues. In germline, CDR1 is SGDLS, CDR2 YYNGEE. DNA for the CDR3: TGTGCCAGGAGCGTAGAGCAGGACTCCTATAATTCACCCCTCCACTTT. It is translated as CARSVEQDSYNSPLHF.

This clonotype was recorded many times. The chain couples TRBV6-1 to TRBJ1-2; D remains unclear. The CDR3 has 17 residues. CDR1 is MNHNS, CDR2 SASEGT, per germline. V lost 1 base to trimming and J lost 5 bases, with 20 bases between them. Written as DNA, the CDR3 is TGTGCCAGCAGTGAAGTCTGGCCGAGCGGAGCAATATATGGCTACACCTTC. Encoded protein: CASSEVWPSGAIYGYTF.

The table lists this clonotype with many counts. This chain joins TRBV2 and TRBJ1-6; D is possibly TRBD1 (6 bases). CDR3 length: 14 amino acids. Germline V gene data show CDR1 as SNHLY and CDR2 as FYNNEI. The V end lost 6 bases, the J end lost 14 bases, and 20 bases lay between the germline ends. The CDR3: CASRADTGLGALHF. CDR3 in DNA: TGTGCCAGCAGGGCAGATACAGGGTTGGGGGCCCTCCACTTT.

Worth noting for this clonotype: At one end the junction does not follow the germline gene, possibly because of a read error. The chain couples TRBV30 to TRBJ1-1; the D gene is possibly TRBD1 (6 bases). Looked up from germline, CDR1 is GTSNPN and CDR2 is SVGIG (reference sequence). The CDR3 consists of 14 residues. In nucleotides, the CDR3 is TGTGCCCGGAGGTTGGGGGGCCAGGTCACTGAAGCTTTCTTT. Its protein product is CARRLGGQVTEAFF.

Ten or more counts support this clonotype. V gene TRBV7-3 combines with J gene TRBJ2-3; D possibly corresponds to TRBD1 (5 bases). CDR1 and CDR2 (germline): SGHTA, FQGTGA. The CDR3 extends over 17 amino acids. Trimming shortened V by 4 bases and J by 2 bases, and 19 bases separated the two germline ends. CDR3 protein: CASSSSPRASFTDTQYF. For the CDR3, the DNA is TGTGCCAGCAGCTCCTCCCCCAGGGCTTCCTTCACAGATACGCAGTATTTT. Drawing the rest from reference TRBV7-3 and TRBJ2-3, the complete variable domain is GAGVSQTPSNKVTEKGKYVELRCDPISGHTALYWYRQSLGQGPEFLIYFQGTGAADDSGLPNDRFFAVRPEGSVSTLKIQRTERGDSAVYLCASSSSPRASFTDTQYFGPGTRLTVL.

There are many counts of this clonotype. The rearrangement joins TRBV30 to TRBJ1-1; 8 bases map to TRBD1. Germline V gene data show CDR1 as GTSNPN and CDR2 as SVGIG (reference sequence). After removal of 2 bases from V and 1 base from J, the junction contained 0 bases not matched to a gene. CDR3 length: 13 amino acids. The CDR3 DNA follows: TGTGCCTGGAGTACAGGGGGGAACACTGAAGCTTTCTTT. Encoded protein: CAWSTGGNTEAFF.

The chain couples TRBV7-3 to TRBJ2-1; 8 bases match TRBD1. The CDR3 consists of 14 residues. V was clipped by 5 bases and J by 6 bases; unmatched bases: 6. CDR1 is SGHTA, CDR2 FQGTGA, per germline. The CDR3 here is CASSQGQGPNEQFF. In DNA, the CDR3 is TGTGCCAGCAGCCAAGGACAGGGTCCCAATGAGCAGTTCTTC.

This chain uses TRBV27 with TRBJ1-1; no clear D. With 5 bases removed from V and 2 bases from J, the gap between germline ends came to 12 bases. Per the germline V gene, CDR1 is MNHEY and CDR2 is SMNVEV (reference sequence). This CDR3 has 14 amino acids. The CDR3 protein is CASSPLRTNTEAFF. CDR3 nucleotides: TGTGCCAGCAGTCCCCTTCGGACCAACACTGAAGCTTTCTTT.

This clonotype showed up many times. The chain is built from TRBV12-3 or TRBV12-4 and TRBJ1-1; the D gene is possibly TRBD1 (6 bases). Trimming took off 1 base at V and 6 bases at J, with 9 bases between the two ends. The CDR3 consists of 13 residues. The CDR3: CASSLVRGSEAFF. For the CDR3, the DNA is TGTGCCAGCAGTTTAGTTAGGGGGTCTGAAGCTTTCTTT.

In its sample, this clonotype was seen many times. This may arise from a read error, as a much more abundant clone is one base away. CDR3 bases: TGTGCCAGCAGCCACTCCGATAAGGGTGGCTTCAAGACCCAGTACTTC. Its protein product is CASSHSDKGGFKTQYF. The chain links TRBV11-3 to TRBJ2-5, with unresolved D. The CDR3 runs to 16 residues. Germline CDR1 SGHNT, CDR2 YENEEA. V shed 5 bases and J shed 6 bases, with 22 bases lying between them.

At least ten counts were recorded for this clonotype. A much larger clone is a single base away; this may be a read error. V is TRBV28 and J is TRBJ1-1; D is possibly TRBD1 (5 bases). CDR3 size: 15 residues. Germline CDR1 is MDHEN and CDR2 is SYDVKM. The CDR3, as DNA: TGTGCCAACAGTTTATTAGGAGGGGAGAACACTGAAGCTTTCTTT. It specifies CANSLLGGENTEAFF.

This clonotype showed up many times. This chain joins TRBV7-2 and TRBJ2-1, with D tentatively TRBD2 (5 bases). Germline CDR1 reads SGHTA; CDR2 reads FQGNSA. V lost 8 bases, J lost 7 bases, and 21 bases lay in between. The CDR3 sequence is 15 residues long. This CDR3 reads CASSMNGFSGNEQFF. The CDR3 region has the DNA TGTGCCAGCTCAATGAACGGGTTTTCGGGGAATGAGCAGTTCTTC.

The rearrangement joins TRBV11-3 to TRBJ2-5; the D call may be TRBD1 or TRBD2 (5 bases each). Germline V gene sequence: CDR1 SGHNT, CDR2 YENEEA. V was clipped by 8 bases and J by 6 bases, with 22 bases between them. This CDR3 contains 15 residues. The CDR3 protein is CASSIWDGPSKTQYF. The CDR3 DNA reads as TGTGCCAGCTCAATATGGGACGGACCATCAAAGACCCAGTACTTC.

This clonotype was counted once. The gene calls are TRBV7-9 and TRBJ2-3; the D gene is possibly TRBD2 (6 bases). V was trimmed by 5 bases and J by 5 bases, leaving 14 bases between them. Germline V gene data show CDR1 as SEHNR and CDR2 as FQNEAQ (reference sequence). The CDR3 has 14 amino acids. Here the CDR3 reads CASSLTSLQDTQYF. The CDR3 nucleotides read TGTGCCAGCAGCCTGACTAGTTTACAAGATACGCAGTATTTT. Full variable domain (remainder filled in from reference TRBV7-9 and TRBJ2-3): DTGVSQNPRHKITKRGQNVTFRCDPISEHNRLYWYRQTLGQGPEFLTYFQNEAQLEKSRLLSDRFSAERPKGSFSTLEIQRTEQGDSAMYLCASSLTSLQDTQYFGPGTRLTVL.

Only a few counts were recorded for this clonotype. With a much larger clone just one base away, this may be a read error. V is TRBV28 and J is TRBJ1-1, with D perhaps TRBD1 (5 bases). Germline CDR1 and CDR2: MDHEN and SYDVKM. The CDR3 is 14 residues long. The CDR3 nucleotides are TGTGCCAGCAGTCCCTCAGGGAAGGCCACTGAAGCTTCCTTT. Its protein is CASSPSGKATEASF.

This clonotype was observed many times. The chain uses TRBV28 and TRBJ2-1, with 10 nucleotides matching TRBD1. V was clipped by 8 bases and J by 3 bases; unmatched bases: 10. Germline V CDR1 and CDR2: MDHEN, SYDVKM. CDR3 size: 16 residues. CDR3 DNA: TGTGCCAGCGGGCCATGGGACAGGGGAGGCTACAATGAGCAGTTCTTC. It specifies CASGPWDRGGYNEQFF.

This clonotype was counted at least ten times. Here the CDR3 DNA reads TGCAGTGCTAGAGATCCTCAGTCTGGAAACACCATATATTTT. Residues: CSARDPQSGNTIYF. The rearrangement links TRBV20-1 to TRBJ1-3; D gene uncertain. Germline CDR1 and CDR2: DFQATT and SNEGSKA (reference sequence). The V gene lost 0 bases and the J gene lost 1 base, with 7 bases spanning the gap. CDR3 size: 14 residues.